The entry below gives a single T cell receptor (beta chain) sequence along with its context. The data are from a study of T cell changes during pregnancy in multiple sclerosis. Looked up from germline, CDR1 is LNHDA and CDR2 is SQIVND (reference sequence). The trim removed 4 bases at V and 4 bases at J, leaving 5 bases unmatched. The CDR3 covers 16 residues. Sequencing was performed with immunoSEQ multiplex PCR; in TCRdb, only in-frame clones are kept and a portion is missing. The table records tens of thousands of clones, less than 95% of them present only once. The V and J genes are TRBV19 and TRBJ2-3; TRBD2 matches 13 bases. Sequencing used CD4+ T cells from peripheral blood mononuclear cells, obtained in the second trimester of pregnancy. The TCR sequence derives from a female donor with multiple sclerosis, enrolled in a pregnancy study. The CDR3 bases are TGTGCCAGTAGTACTTCGACTAGCGGGAGGCCAGATACGCAGTATTTT. It is translated as CASSTSTSGRPDTQYF.